This T cell receptor beta chain is from a study of blood T cell repertoires in COVID-19. On the study more broadly: COVID-19 samples, acute and convalescent, were from the United States, Italy and Spain. PBMCs, B-cell-depleted T cells, or T cells were the source of the cDNA or gDNA that made up the material.

Germline values: CDR1 SGHDT, CDR2 YYEEEE. The CDR3 consists of 16 residues. Unmatched junction bases numbered 7, after V lost 0 bases and J lost 2 bases. Per the study methods: Amplification with reference gene primers provided the estimates of nucleated cell counts. Assay used: immunoSEQ multiplex PCR; TCRdb lists only in-frame clones, some missing. Clonal size and the V and J genes are those of that table, whereas D and trimming came from the DNA. The sample shows more than 100,000 clones, roughly 90% of them seen only once. The TCR originated in a man aged 50-59 years with active or convalescent COVID-19. Sequencing input: peripheral blood. The genes are TRBV5-6 and TRBJ1-2; 7 positions agree with TRBD1. In DNA form, the CDR3 reads TGTGCCAGCAGCTTGGCGACCCAGGGACAGAACTATGGCTACACCTTC. It translates to CASSLATQGQNYGYTF. Full variable domain (rest looked up from reference TRBV5-6 and TRBJ1-2): DAGVTQSPTHLIKTRGQQVTLRCSPKSGHDTVSWYQQALGQGPQFIFQYYEEEERQRGNFPDRFSGHQFPNYSSELNVNALLLGDSALYLCASSLATQGQNYGYTFGSGTRLTVV.